A selection of T cell receptor beta chains follows, all from one sample in a study of T cells in Graves' hyperthyroidism and ophthalmopathy. Using its own MiXCR run on the multiplex PCR reads, TCRdb lists one record per CDR3 protein. The sample lists around 420,000 distinct CDR3 sequences; 12% to 15% were seen once. The sequenced sample was blood. The receptor source for this set is a woman aged 18-29 years with Graves' hyperthyroidism. Each CDR3 is given with its conserved first and last residue. A D gene is named only where the DNA matches it firmly. Only some rows state a clone size, as once, few, many or a class for expanded clones.

V: TRBV30
D: NA
size: many
J: TRBJ1-5
DNA: TGTGCCTGGAGTGTAGAGGGGCTCAATCAGCCCCAGCATTTT
CDR3: CAWSVEGLNQPQHF

V: TRBV7-2
D: NA
size: many
J: TRBJ2-7
DNA: TGTGCCAGCAGCCCCTGGTCAAACGAGCAGTACTTC
CDR3: CASSPWSNEQYF

V: TRBV7-3
D: TRBD2
size: few
J: TRBJ2-1
DNA: TGTGCCAGCAGCTTTAGCGGGAGCCTTGATGAGCAGTTCTTC
CDR3: CASSFSGSLDEQFF

V: TRBV28
D: NA
size: many
J: TRBJ2-7
DNA: TGTGGGGTGACGAACGGCAGGCTGCCCTCCTACGAGCAGTACTTC
CDR3: CGVTNGRLPSYEQYF

V: TRBV11-2
D: TRBD2
size: many
J: TRBJ2-1
DNA: TGTGCCAGCAGCTTAGTAGTTCGACTAGCGGTAGAGTCCCTCTCCTACAATGAGCAGTTCTTC
CDR3: CASSLVVRLAVESLSYNEQFF

V: TRBV28
D: TRBD1
size: many
J: TRBJ1-1
DNA: TGTGCCAGCCAGGGGGCGGGAACTGAAGCTTTCTTT
CDR3: CASQGAGTEAFF

V: TRBV2
D: TRBD2
size: NA
J: TRBJ2-2
DNA: TGTGCCAGCAGTAATAGCGGGAGGCCCTCCACCGGGGAGCTGTTTTTT
CDR3: CASSNSGRPSTGELFF

V: TRBV20-1
D: NA
size: once
J: TRBJ1-2
DNA: TGCAGTGCTAGAGTGACGGGATTTAGACAGGTGAATGGCTACACCTTC
CDR3: CSARVTGFRQVNGYTF

V: TRBV10-3
D: NA
size: many
J: TRBJ1-5
DNA: TGTGCCATCAGGTACAGCTACAATCAGCCCCAGCATTTT
CDR3: CAIRYSYNQPQHF

V: TRBV30
D: NA
size: few
J: TRBJ2-1
DNA: TGTGCCTGGAGTGTAGGGCAGCCGATACCAGAGCAGTTCTTC
CDR3: CAWSVGQPIPEQFF

V: TRBV12-3/TRBV12-4
D: NA
size: many
J: TRBJ2-5
DNA: TGTGCCAGCAGGGGGGTCAACCAGGGGGAGACCCAGTACTTC
CDR3: CASRGVNQGETQYF

V: TRBV6-1
D: TRBD2
size: many
J: TRBJ2-1
DNA: TGTGCCAGCAGTGAAGTCCGGGCTAGCGGGAGCGAGCAGTTCTTC
CDR3: CASSEVRASGSEQFF

V: TRBV29-1
D: TRBD1
size: many
J: TRBJ2-7
DNA: TGCAGCGTTGAGGGACAGGGCTACGAGCAGTACTTC
CDR3: CSVEGQGYEQYF

V: TRBV20-1
D: NA
size: many
J: TRBJ2-3
DNA: TGCAGTGCTAGAGATCCGGGCGGGACGGGAGATACGCAGTATTTT
CDR3: CSARDPGGTGDTQYF

V: TRBV6-1
D: TRBD2
size: few
J: TRBJ2-7
DNA: TGTGCCAGCACCATAGCGGGAGGGTACGAGCAGTACTTC
CDR3: CASTIAGGYEQYF

V: TRBV10-3
D: TRBD2
size: NA
J: TRBJ2-3
DNA: TGTGCCATCAGTAAGACTAGCGGCACAGATACGCAGTATTTT
CDR3: CAISKTSGTDTQYF

V: TRBV20-1
D: NA
size: many
J: TRBJ1-5
DNA: TGCAGTGCTAGTTTACAACGCAATCAGCCCCAGCATTTT
CDR3: CSASLQRNQPQHF

V: TRBV29-1
D: NA
size: NA
J: TRBJ2-7
DNA: TGCAGCGTCGTCAAGACAGGAGAGACCTCCTACGAGCAGTACTTC
CDR3: CSVVKTGETSYEQYF

V: TRBV4-2
D: TRBD2
size: few
J: TRBJ2-7
DNA: TGTGCCAGCAGCCAAGATCCGCGGGAGTTTAGCGAGCAGTACTTC
CDR3: CASSQDPREFSEQYF

V: TRBV7-3
D: NA
size: NA
J: TRBJ2-1
DNA: TGTGCCAGCAGCGCTACAGGGCCGGTTGAGCAGTTCTTC
CDR3: CASSATGPVEQFF

V: TRBV28
D: TRBD2
size: many
J: TRBJ2-7
DNA: TGTGCCAGCAGTTCCGGGACTAGCGGGAGGAGGTACGAGCAGTACTTC
CDR3: CASSSGTSGRRYEQYF

V: TRBV11-2
D: NA
size: many
J: TRBJ2-3
DNA: TGTGCCAGCAGCTCTCCTAGCGTAAGCCCATACACAGATACGCAGTATTTT
CDR3: CASSSPSVSPYTDTQYF

V: TRBV5-1
D: NA
size: NA
J: TRBJ2-1
DNA: TGCGCCAGCAGCGCCTTGCTAGGGGGAGTCTACAATGAGCAGTTCTTC
CDR3: CASSALLGGVYNEQFF

V: TRBV28
D: NA
size: many
J: TRBJ1-6
DNA: TGTGCCAGCAGTTCACCGGACCAGGGAGGTAATAATTCACCCCTCCACTTT
CDR3: CASSSPDQGGNNSPLHF

V: TRBV28
D: TRBD2
size: many
J: TRBJ2-7
DNA: TGTGCCAGCAGTTTTAGCGGGAGGGACTACGAGCAGTACTTC
CDR3: CASSFSGRDYEQYF

V: TRBV28
D: NA
size: many
J: TRBJ2-7
DNA: TGTGCCAGCAGTTTATTATCCCGGACAGTTTCCTACGAGCAGTACTTC
CDR3: CASSLLSRTVSYEQYF

V: TRBV20-1
D: NA
size: NA
J: TRBJ2-5
DNA: TGCAGTGCCGGCGGAGGGGGGGAGACCCAGTACTTC
CDR3: CSAGGGGETQYF

V: TRBV3-1
D: NA
size: many
J: TRBJ1-2
DNA: TGTGCCAGCAGCCAAGCGGGGGTTAATGGCTACACCTTC
CDR3: CASSQAGVNGYTF

V: TRBV5-1
D: NA
size: NA
J: TRBJ2-5
DNA: TGCGCCAGCGGGAGCGGAAAGACCCAGTACTTC
CDR3: CASGSGKTQYF

V: TRBV6-1
D: NA
size: few
J: TRBJ1-3
DNA: TGTGCCAGCAGCTACACCCGGGGAAAGAACACCATATATTTT
CDR3: CASSYTRGKNTIYF

V: TRBV5-1
D: TRBD2
size: NA
J: TRBJ2-1
DNA: TGCGCCAGCAGCGTGGGACTAGCGCAAAGACCAGAGAGCTCCTACAATGAGCAGTTCTTC
CDR3: CASSVGLAQRPESSYNEQFF